The TCR beta chain described here comes from a study of T cells after yellow fever vaccination. TCRdb re-called the 5' RACE reads with MiXCR, one entry per CDR3 protein. The sample includes some 500,000 distinct CDR3 sequences, less than 15% of them seen just once. This clonotype has more than one count but fewer than ten. Per germline, CDR1 DFQATT and CDR2 SNEGSKA (reference sequence). The CDR3 is made up of 16 amino acids. J lost 7 bases, V lost 6 bases, and 18 bases had no gene match. The sequence came from a man aged 25-45 years who received the YFV17D yellow fever vaccine. V and J are TRBV20-1 and TRBJ1-5; 7 bases line up with TRBD1. The material sequenced was PBMCs, taken on the day of the yellow fever booster vaccination. Here the CDR3 reads CSAQAVSQGRGQPQHF. CDR3 coding DNA: TGCAGTGCACAAGCAGTTTCACAGGGGCGAGGACAGCCCCAGCATTTT.